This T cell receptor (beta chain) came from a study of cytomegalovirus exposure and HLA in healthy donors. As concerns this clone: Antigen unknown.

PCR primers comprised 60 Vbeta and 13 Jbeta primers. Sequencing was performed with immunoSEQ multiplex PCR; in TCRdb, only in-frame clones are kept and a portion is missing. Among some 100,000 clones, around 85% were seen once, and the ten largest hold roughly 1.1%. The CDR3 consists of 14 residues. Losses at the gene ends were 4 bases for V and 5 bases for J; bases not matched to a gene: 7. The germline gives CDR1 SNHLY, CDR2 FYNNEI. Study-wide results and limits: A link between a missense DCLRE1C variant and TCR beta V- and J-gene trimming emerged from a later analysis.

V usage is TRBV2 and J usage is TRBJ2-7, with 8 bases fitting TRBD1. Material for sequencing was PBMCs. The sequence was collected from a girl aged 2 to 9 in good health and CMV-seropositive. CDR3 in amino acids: CASSGGDRFNEQYF. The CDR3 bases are TGTGCCAGCAGTGGTGGGGACAGGTTCAACGAGCAGTACTTC.